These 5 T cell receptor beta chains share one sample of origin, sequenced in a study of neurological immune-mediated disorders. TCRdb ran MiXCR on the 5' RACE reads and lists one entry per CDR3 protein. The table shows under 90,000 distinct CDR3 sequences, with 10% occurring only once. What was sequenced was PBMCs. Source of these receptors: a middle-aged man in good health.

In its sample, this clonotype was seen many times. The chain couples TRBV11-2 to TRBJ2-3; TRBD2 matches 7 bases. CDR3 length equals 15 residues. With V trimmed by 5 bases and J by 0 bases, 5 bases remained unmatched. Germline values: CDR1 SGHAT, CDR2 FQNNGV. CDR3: CASSGEGISTDTQYF. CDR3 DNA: TGTGCCAGCAGCGGGGAGGGGATAAGCACAGATACGCAGTATTTT. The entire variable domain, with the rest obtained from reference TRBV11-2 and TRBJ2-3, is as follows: EAGVAQSPRYKIIEKRQSVAFWCNPISGHATLYWYQQILGQGPKLLIQFQNNGVVDDSQLPKDRFSAERLKGVDSTLKIQPAKLEDSAVYLCASSGEGISTDTQYFGPGTRLTVL.

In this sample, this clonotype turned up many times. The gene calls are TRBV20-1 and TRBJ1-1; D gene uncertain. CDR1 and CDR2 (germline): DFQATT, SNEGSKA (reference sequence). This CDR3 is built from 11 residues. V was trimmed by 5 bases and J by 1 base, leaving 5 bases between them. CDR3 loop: CSAFRNTEAFF. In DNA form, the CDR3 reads TGCAGTGCTTTCAGGAACACTGAAGCTTTCTTT.

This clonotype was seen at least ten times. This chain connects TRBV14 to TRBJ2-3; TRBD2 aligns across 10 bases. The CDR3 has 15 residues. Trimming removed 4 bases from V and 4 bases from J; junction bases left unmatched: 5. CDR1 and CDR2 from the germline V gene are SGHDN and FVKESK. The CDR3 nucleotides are TGTGCCAGCAGCCCCCAGAGCGGGAGGGCAGATACGCAGTATTTT. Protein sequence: CASSPQSGRADTQYF.

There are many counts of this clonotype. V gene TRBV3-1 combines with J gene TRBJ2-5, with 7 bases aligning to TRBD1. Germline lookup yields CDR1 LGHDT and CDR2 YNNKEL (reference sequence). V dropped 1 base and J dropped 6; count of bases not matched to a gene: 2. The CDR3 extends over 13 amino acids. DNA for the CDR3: TGTGCCAGCAGCCAAGCAGGGGGAAAGACCCAGTACTTC. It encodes CASSQAGGKTQYF.

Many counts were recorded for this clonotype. The CDR3 DNA reads as TGCAGTGCTAAAGGAGGAATAGCGGGGGCCTACGAGCAGTACTTC. It yields the protein CSAKGGIAGAYEQYF. The rearrangement joins TRBV20-1 to TRBJ2-7; 9 bases align to TRBD2. The CDR3 has 15 amino acids. Germline lookup yields CDR1 DFQATT and CDR2 SNEGSKA (reference sequence). Trimming cost V 4 bases and J 2 bases; bases outside gene matches: 9.